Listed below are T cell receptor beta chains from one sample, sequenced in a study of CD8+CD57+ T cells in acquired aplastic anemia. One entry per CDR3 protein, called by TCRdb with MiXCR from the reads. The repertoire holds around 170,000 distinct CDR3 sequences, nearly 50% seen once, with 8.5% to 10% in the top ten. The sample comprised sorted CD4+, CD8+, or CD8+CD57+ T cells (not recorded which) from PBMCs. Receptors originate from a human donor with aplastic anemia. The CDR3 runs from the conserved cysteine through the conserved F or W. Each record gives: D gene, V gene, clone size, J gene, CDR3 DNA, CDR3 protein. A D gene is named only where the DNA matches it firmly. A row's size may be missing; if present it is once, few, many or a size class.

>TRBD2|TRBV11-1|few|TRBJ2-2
TGTGCCAGCAGCTTATTACCCCTAGCGGGAGGATTCGCTAATACCGGGGAGCTGTTTTTT
CASSLLPLAGGFANTGELFF
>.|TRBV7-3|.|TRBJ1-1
TGTGCCAGCAGCTTAACCGCGGGACCGACTGAAGCTTTCTTT
CASSLTAGPTEAFF
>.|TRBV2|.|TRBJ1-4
TGTGCCAGCAGAAGACAGGTCCATGAAAAACTGTTTTTT
CASRRQVHEKLFF
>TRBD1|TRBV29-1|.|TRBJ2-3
TGCAGCGTTGAAGTTCGCGGGACAGGGGGGGATACGCAGTATTTT
CSVEVRGTGGDTQYF
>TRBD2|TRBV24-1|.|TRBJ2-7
TGTGCCACCAGTGAACCGGGACTAGACGAGCAGTACTTC
CATSEPGLDEQYF
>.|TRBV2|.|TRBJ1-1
TGTGCCAGCAGTGTTGCCCAGCTTGAAGCTTTCTTT
CASSVAQLEAFF
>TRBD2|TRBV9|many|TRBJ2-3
TGTGCCAGCAGCGCCCTTTTAGCGGGGTCAGATACGCAGTATTTT
CASSALLAGSDTQYF
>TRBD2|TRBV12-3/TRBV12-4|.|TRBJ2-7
TGTGCCAGCAGACTAGCGGGCTCCTACGAGCAGTACTTC
CASRLAGSYEQYF
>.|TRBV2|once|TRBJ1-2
TGTGCCAGCAGCTTGGGGAAGAGCAGCTATGGCTACACCTTC
CASSLGKSSYGYTF
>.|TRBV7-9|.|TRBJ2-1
TGTGCCAGCAGCCCCATTTTATGGGAGCAGTTCTTC
CASSPILWEQFF
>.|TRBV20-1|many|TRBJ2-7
TGCAGTGCTCAAAGAGGAAGCTACGAGCAGTACTTC
CSAQRGSYEQYF
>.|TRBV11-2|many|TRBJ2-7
TGTGCCAGCAGCTTAGAGAATAGATTCAACTACGAGCAGTACTTC
CASSLENRFNYEQYF
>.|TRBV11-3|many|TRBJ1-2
TGTGCCAGCAGCTCTACCCAGGGGATCGGTGGCTACACCTTC
CASSSTQGIGGYTF
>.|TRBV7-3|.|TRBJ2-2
TGTGCCAGCAGCTTAACCTACGGGGGCACCGGGGAGCTGTTTTTT
CASSLTYGGTGELFF